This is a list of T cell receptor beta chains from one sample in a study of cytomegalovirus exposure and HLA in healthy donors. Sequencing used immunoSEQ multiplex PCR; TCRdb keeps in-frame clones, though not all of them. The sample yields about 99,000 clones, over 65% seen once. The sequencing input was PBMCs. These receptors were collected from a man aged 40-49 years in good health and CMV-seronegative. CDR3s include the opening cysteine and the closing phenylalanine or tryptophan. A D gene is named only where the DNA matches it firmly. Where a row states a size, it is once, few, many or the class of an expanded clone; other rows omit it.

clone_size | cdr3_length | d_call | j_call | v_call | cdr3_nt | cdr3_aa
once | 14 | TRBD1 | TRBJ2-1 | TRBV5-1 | TGCGCCAGCAGCCGCGGGACAGGGGGCAATGAGCAGTTCTTC | CASSRGTGGNEQFF
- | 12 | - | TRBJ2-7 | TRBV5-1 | TGCGCCAGCAGCTCTCCCCCCTACGAGCAGTACTTC | CASSSPPYEQYF
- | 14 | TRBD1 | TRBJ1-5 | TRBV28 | TGTGCCAGCAGTTTAGACCAGGGGGTACAGCCCCAGCATTTT | CASSLDQGVQPQHF
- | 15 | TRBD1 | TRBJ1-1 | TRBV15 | TGTGCCACCAGCAGAGAGGCAGGGGGTAACACTGAAGCTTTCTTT | CATSREAGGNTEAFF
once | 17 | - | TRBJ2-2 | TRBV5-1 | TGCGCCAGCAGCTTGGTTGGACAGGAGGGTCACACCGGGGAGCTGTTTTTT | CASSLVGQEGHTGELFF
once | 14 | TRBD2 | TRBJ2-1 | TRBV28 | TGTGCCAGCAGTTTAGCGGGAGGGTACAATGAGCAGTTCTTC | CASSLAGGYNEQFF
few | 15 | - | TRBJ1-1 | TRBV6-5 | TGTGCCAGCAGTTACGAAACAGGTCTGAACACTGAAGCTTTCTTT | CASSYETGLNTEAFF
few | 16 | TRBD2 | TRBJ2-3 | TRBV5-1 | TGCGCCAGCAGCTTGGAGGGTAGCGGGGGGACAGATACGCAGTATTTT | CASSLEGSGGTDTQYF
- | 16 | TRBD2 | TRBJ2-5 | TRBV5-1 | TGCGCCAGCAGCTCCAACGCCCTAGCGGGGGTAGAGACCCAGTACTTC | CASSSNALAGVETQYF
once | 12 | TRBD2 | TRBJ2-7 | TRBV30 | TGTGCCTGCTCGGGGGGATCCTACGAGCAGTACTTC | CACSGGSYEQYF
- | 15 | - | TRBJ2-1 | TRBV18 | TGTGCCAGCTCACCAATCATAGGGGCTGGCAATGAGCAGTTCTTC | CASSPIIGAGNEQFF
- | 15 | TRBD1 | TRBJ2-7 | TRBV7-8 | TGTGCCAGCAGCCCGCGGACAGGGGGGGGAAACGAGCAGTACTTC | CASSPRTGGGNEQYF
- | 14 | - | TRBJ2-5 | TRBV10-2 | TGCGCCAGCAGTGAGACGGACAGTCAAGAGACCCAGTACTTC | CASSETDSQETQYF
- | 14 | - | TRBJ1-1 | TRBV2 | TGTGCCAGCAGTTGGTTGGCAGGGAGGTCTGAAGCTTTCTTT | CASSWLAGRSEAFF
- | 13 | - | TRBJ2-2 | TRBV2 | TGTGCCAGCAGTGAAGCAGCCACCGGGGAGCTGTTTTTT | CASSEAATGELFF
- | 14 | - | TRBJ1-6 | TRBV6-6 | TGTGCCAGTACATACAGGTCCTATAATTCACCCCTCCACTTT | CASTYRSYNSPLHF
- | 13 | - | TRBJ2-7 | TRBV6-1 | TGTGCCAGCGGACAGTCGAGCTCCTACGAGCAGTACTTC | CASGQSSSYEQYF